This T cell receptor (beta chain) was profiled in a study of T cells in Graves' hyperthyroidism and ophthalmopathy. Germline V lookup: CDR1 SGHNT, CDR2 YYREEE (reference sequence). This CDR3 has 16 residues. V lost 4 bases to trimming and J lost 4 bases; unmatched junction nucleotides: 12. Stable hyperthyroidism: no ophthalmopathy progression over 18 months of follow-up. Exclusion of patients followed from uncontrolled infection, other autoimmune disease, pregnancy or lactation. Findings and caveats of the study: Blood shared most expanded thyroid clonotypes above 0.001.

To note about this clonotype: What it binds is not known.

Using RNA transcripts as the source, TCR beta CDR3 regions were amplified. HTBI primers were employed in a first-round RT-PCR of the TCR CDR3. A single record per CDR3 protein comes from TCRdb applying MiXCR to the multiplex PCR reads. In the table there are approximately 560,000 distinct CDR3 sequences, 46% of which are singletons. This sequence originates from a woman aged 18-29 years with Graves' hyperthyroidism. What was sequenced was peripheral blood or thyroid tissue (not recorded which). The V and J genes are TRBV5-4 and TRBJ1-2; 8 bases line up with TRBD1. CDR3 nucleotides: TGTGCCAGCAGCCATCTTACCGAGGGGACAGGCTATGGCTACACCTTC. Amino acid sequence: CASSHLTEGTGYGYTF.